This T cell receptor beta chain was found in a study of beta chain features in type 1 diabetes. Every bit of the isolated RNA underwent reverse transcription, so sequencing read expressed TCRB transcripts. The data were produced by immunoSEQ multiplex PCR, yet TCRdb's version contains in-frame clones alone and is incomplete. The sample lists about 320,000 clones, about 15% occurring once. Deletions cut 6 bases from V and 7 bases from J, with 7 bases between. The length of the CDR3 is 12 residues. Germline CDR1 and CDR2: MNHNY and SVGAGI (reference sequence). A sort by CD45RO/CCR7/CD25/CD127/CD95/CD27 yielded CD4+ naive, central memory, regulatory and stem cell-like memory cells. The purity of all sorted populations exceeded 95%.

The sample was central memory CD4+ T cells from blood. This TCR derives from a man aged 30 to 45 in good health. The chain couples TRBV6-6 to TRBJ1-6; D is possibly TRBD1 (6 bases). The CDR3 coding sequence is TGTGCCAGCAGCGACAGGAATTCACCCCTCCACTTT. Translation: CASSDRNSPLHF.